This TCR beta chain stems from a study of shared clonotypes between healthy human individuals. Terminally differentiated effector memory CD45RA+ cells were left out of the naive CD8 fraction, which was CD45RO-negative and positively selected for CCR7. The DNA input per sorted-subset replicate PCR was about 180 ng, corresponding to some 33,000 T cell genomes. As originally analysed: Sequence data from immunoSEQ were junction-only and lacked quality scores; consequently, filtering differed. TCRdb's table, derived via immunoSEQ multiplex PCR, lists solely in-frame clones and lacks some. The V and J calls and clone size were taken over from that table, and D and trimming were inferred from the DNA. The sample carries fewer than 1 million clones, roughly 96% recorded once. Germline CDR1 reads MGHRA; CDR2 reads YSYEKL. V was clipped by 4 bases and J by 4 bases, with 11 bases between them. CDR3 length equals 13 residues.

The sample comprised naive CD8+ T cells sorted from blood. The TCR was taken from a man aged 25-40 years in good health. The chain couples TRBV4-1 to TRBJ2-7, with D possibly TRBD2 on 7 matching bases. Here the CDR3 DNA reads TGCGCCAGCAGCCTCGGGGGGCCTTACGAGCAGTACTTC. Residues: CASSLGGPYEQYF.